The T cell receptor (beta chain) described here comes from a study of identical twins. Study-wide results and limits: Donors were not followed over many years; analysis was cross-sectional. For monozygotic twins, models underestimated out-of-frame TCR alpha sharing.

A universal primer site was created by template switching, with the cDNA bearing unique molecular identifiers. TCRdb re-called the 5' RACE reads with MiXCR, one entry per CDR3 protein. The sample lists approximately 670,000 distinct CDR3 sequences; roughly 6% were seen once. This clonotype was seen at least ten times. Its antigen is unknown. Germline CDR1 SGHRS, CDR2 YFSETQ. The CDR3 spans 14 residues. Between the trimmed V and J ends, which lost 4 bases and 7 bases, there was a span of 15 bases. This TCR derives from a man aged 18 to 30 in good health. The V call is TRBV5-1, the J call TRBJ2-1; D is possibly TRBD2 (6 bases). Sequencing input: naive T cells sorted from blood. CDR3 residues: CASSPFGSLNEQFF. In nucleotides, the CDR3 is TGCGCCAGCAGCCCCTTCGGGAGTTTGAATGAGCAGTTCTTC.